These 21 T cell receptor beta chains were sequenced from one sample in a study of blood T cell repertoires in COVID-19. Assay: immunoSEQ multiplex PCR; the TCRdb copy retains only in-frame clones and omits some. This sample has under 200,000 clones, with 70% to 90% found just once. Material for sequencing was peripheral blood. Source of these receptors: a woman aged 80 or older with acute or convalescent COVID-19.

This clone showed up just once. The rearrangement uses TRBV5-1 and TRBJ2-3, with 13 bases aligning to TRBD2. Germline values: CDR1 SGHRS, CDR2 YFSETQ. V lost 7 bases, J lost 10 bases, and 18 bases stayed unmatched. The CDR3 extends over 17 amino acids. In nucleotides, the CDR3 is TGCGCCAGCGCGAGAACCGGGACTAGCGGGGTGATGACGCCGCAGTATTTT. Translation: CASARTGTSGVMTPQYF. Full variable domain (remainder filled in from reference TRBV5-1 and TRBJ2-3): KAGVTQTPRYLIKTRGQQVTLSCSPISGHRSVSWYQQTPGQGLQFLFEYFSETQRNKGNFPGRFSGRQFSNSRSEMNVSTLELGDSALYLCASARTGTSGVMTPQYFGPGTRLTVL.

The rearrangement joins TRBV24-1 to TRBJ2-4; D not certain. Trimming removed 0 bases at V and 0 bases at J, with 8 bases between. CDR3 size: 16 residues. Germline lookup yields CDR1 KGHDR and CDR2 SFDVKD. The CDR3 protein is CATSDLREVAKNIQYF. The CDR3 DNA is TGTGCCACCAGTGATTTGCGTGAGGTAGCCAAAAACATTCAGTACTTC.

The sample holds one count of this clone. The V and J genes are TRBV2 and TRBJ2-3, with TRBD1 matching 7 bases. CDR1 and CDR2 from the germline V gene are SNHLY and FYNNEI. The CDR3 runs 15 residues. V was clipped by 6 bases and J by 3 bases; unmatched bases: 9. DNA of the CDR3: TGTGCCAGCAGGCGGCGGCAGGGGGTAACAGATACGCAGTATTTT. Translation: CASRRRQGVTDTQYF.

This chain links TRBV5-1 with TRBJ1-5, with a weak D call TRBD1 (6 bases). The CDR3 runs to 14 residues. The V end lost 2 bases, the J end lost 3 bases, and 9 bases lay between the germline ends. The germline V gene has CDR1 SGHRS and CDR2 YFSETQ. The CDR3 region is CASSLGDTNQPQHF. CDR3 DNA: TGCGCCAGCAGCTTAGGGGACACCAATCAGCCCCAGCATTTT.

The CDR3 region has the DNA TGTGCCAGCTCGCTGACAGCAACTAATGAAAAACTGTTTTTT. Its protein is CASSLTATNEKLFF. The chain employs TRBV18 and TRBJ1-4; D may be TRBD1 (5 bases). Germline-derived CDR1 and CDR2 are KGHSH and LQKENI. This CDR3 region has 14 residues. The ends were cut back, 6 bases at V and 0 bases at J, with 8 bases in the middle. Variable domain in full (rest from reference TRBV18 and TRBJ1-4): NAGVMQNPRHLVRRRGQEARLRCSPMKGHSHVYWYRQLPEEGLKFMVYLQKENIIDESGMPKERFSAEFPKEGPSILRIQQVVRGDSAAYFCASSLTATNEKLFFGSGTQLSVL.

This rearrangement joins TRBV7-9 to TRBJ2-6, with TRBD1 as a possible D gene (6 bases). Looked up from germline, CDR1 is SEHNR and CDR2 is FQNEAQ (reference sequence). The CDR3 extends over 14 amino acids. The CDR3 DNA reads as TGTGTCTCCAGGGGCTTGGGACCTGTCAACGTCCTGACTTTC. It codes for CVSRGLGPVNVLTF.

In this sample, this clone turned up a few times. The chain recombines TRBV5-1 with TRBJ1-2, with D perhaps matching TRBD1 (5 bases). V was cut by 2 bases and J by 2 bases, with 7 bases left in between. CDR1 and CDR2 from the germline V gene are SGHRS and YFSETQ. CDR3 length: 13 residues. The CDR3, as DNA: TGCGCCAGCAGCTTATCAGGGAACTATGGCTACACCTTC. Amino acids: CASSLSGNYGYTF.

CDR3 region: CASRDGGNEQFF. In DNA, the CDR3 is TGCGCCAGCAGAGACGGGGGCAATGAGCAGTTCTTC. J is TRBJ2-1 and V is TRBV5-1; the D gene is possibly TRBD2 (6 bases). Per germline, CDR1 SGHRS and CDR2 YFSETQ. The CDR3 is 12 residues long. V lost 5 bases to trimming and J lost 6 bases, with 9 bases between them.

This chain links TRBV27 with TRBJ1-2; 9 bases are a match to TRBD1. The CDR3 loop spans 15 amino acids. V dropped 5 bases and J dropped 5; count of bases not matched to a gene: 9. Germline V CDR1 and CDR2: MNHEY, SMNVEV (reference sequence). The DNA for the CDR3 is TGTGCCAGCAGTGTAGACAGGGGGACGGAGTATGGCTACACCTTC. This codes for CASSVDRGTEYGYTF.

This clone has a handful of counts. The chain recombines TRBV3-1 (or the pseudogene TRBV3-2) with TRBJ2-7; TRBD2 is a possible D gene (5 bases). This CDR3 has 12 amino acids. The ends were cut back, 4 bases at V and 4 bases at J, with 8 bases in the middle. CDR1 is LGHDT and CDR2 is YNNKEL in the germline V gene (reference sequence). CDR3 in amino acids: CASSREGYEQYF. The DNA for the CDR3 is TGTGCCAGCAGCCGTGAGGGATACGAGCAGTACTTC.

The chain couples TRBV18 to TRBJ2-7, with D perhaps TRBD1 (6 bases). The CDR3 contains 13 residues. The germline gives CDR1 KGHSH, CDR2 LQKENI. V shed 6 bases and J shed 6 bases, with 15 bases lying between them. CDR3: CASSLRGNSEQYF. In nucleotides, the CDR3 is TGTGCCAGCTCTCTCAGGGGAAATAGCGAGCAGTACTTC. Full variable domain (remainder filled in from reference TRBV18 and TRBJ2-7): NAGVMQNPRHLVRRRGQEARLRCSPMKGHSHVYWYRQLPEEGLKFMVYLQKENIIDESGMPKERFSAEFPKEGPSILRIQQVVRGDSAAYFCASSLRGNSEQYFGPGTRLTVT.

The CDR3 region has the DNA TGTGCCAGCAGTACCATCTTACTTAGGGGGAATAAGAACACCGGGGAGCTGTTTTTT. It encodes CASSTILLRGNKNTGELFF. The J gene is TRBJ2-2, the V gene TRBV6-2 or TRBV6-3; D may be TRBD1 (6 bases). The ends were cut back, 5 bases at V and 1 base at J, with 23 bases in the middle. The V gene's germline CDR1 is MNHEY and CDR2 SVGEGT. The CDR3 consists of 19 residues.

The chain joins TRBV5-5 to TRBJ1-2; D gene ambiguous. Trimming took off 0 bases at V and 3 bases at J, with 12 bases between the two ends. The CDR3 runs to 15 residues. From germline, CDR1 is SGHKS and CDR2 YYEKEE (reference sequence). CDR3 amino acids: CASSLAPAPDYGYTF. CDR3 coding DNA: TGTGCCAGCAGCTTGGCCCCCGCCCCAGACTATGGCTACACCTTC.

This clone was picked up one time. This sequence joins TRBV18 and TRBJ2-1; D call uncertain. CDR3 length equals 16 residues. Germline values: CDR1 KGHSH, CDR2 LQKENI. V gave up 3 bases and J gave up 5 bases, with 17 bases separating them. CDR3 sequence reads: CASSPPVASRNNEQFF. CDR3 coding DNA: TGTGCCAGCTCACCCCCGGTCGCGTCTCGAAACAATGAGCAGTTCTTC.

The V and J genes are TRBV19 and TRBJ1-2; 10 bases are shared with TRBD1. Per germline, CDR1 LNHDA and CDR2 SQIVND (reference sequence). V dropped 5 bases and J dropped 2; count of bases not matched to a gene: 11. This CDR3 is 17 amino acids long. The CDR3 DNA is TGTGCCAGTAGTCCTCCCAGACAGGGGGCGTCCAACTATGGCTACACCTTC. This gives the protein CASSPPRQGASNYGYTF.

V is TRBV6-5 and J is TRBJ1-6, with no clear D. CDR3 size: 13 residues. The V end lost 7 bases, the J end lost 7 bases, and 11 bases lay between the germline ends. CDR1 is MNHEY and CDR2 is SVGAGI in the germline V gene. DNA of the CDR3: TGTGCCAGCACTTTTGGAGGGAATTCACCCCTCCACTTT. Protein sequence: CASTFGGNSPLHF.

The V and J genes are TRBV7-2 and TRBJ2-5, with D unclear. Germline assignment: CDR1 SGHTA and CDR2 FQGNSA. This CDR3 contains 12 residues. V was shortened by 4 bases and J by 5 bases, with 8 bases between the two germline ends. CDR3 sequence: CASSSVRETQYF. In DNA form, the CDR3 reads TGTGCCAGCAGCTCGGTACGGGAGACCCAGTACTTC.

The chain uses TRBV6-6 and TRBJ1-1, with D possibly matching TRBD1 (5 bases). V gave up 7 bases and J gave up 4 bases, with 22 bases separating them. Germline-derived CDR1 and CDR2 are MNHNY and SVGAGI (reference sequence). There are 16 residues in the CDR3. The CDR3 here is CASTGRQGGEGTEAFF. CDR3 DNA: TGTGCCAGCACCGGGAGGCAGGGAGGGGAGGGCACTGAAGCTTTCTTT.

About this clone: The same CDR3 is also encoded by other DNA sequences in this sample. The chain carries TRBV24-1 and TRBJ2-5; TRBD1 agrees at 8 bases. This CDR3 comprises 14 residues. The V segment lost 5 bases and the J segment 1 base; nucleotides outside the gene matches: 2. Germline V CDR1 and CDR2: KGHDR, SFDVKD. CDR3 nucleotides: TGTGCCACCAGTGGCACAGGGGGCCAAGAGACCCAGTACTTC. This gives the protein CATSGTGGQETQYF.

The chain carries TRBV21-1 and TRBJ1-5. TRBV21-1 constitutes a pseudogene. The CDR3 loop spans 15 amino acids. For the CDR3, the DNA is TGTGCCAGCAGCCTACAGTCGGGGTTCGGGCAGCCCCAGCATTTT. Translating gives CASSLQSGFGQPQHF.

V usage is TRBV29-1 and J usage is TRBJ2-7; 9 bases line up with TRBD1. The CDR3 runs to 17 residues. The V gene end was trimmed by 3 bases and the J gene end by 3 bases; junction bases not matched to a gene: 15. Germline V gene lookup returns CDR1 SQVTM and CDR2 ANQGSEA. CDR3 coding DNA: TGCAGCGTTGACTCAACATCGGACAGGGGCACAAACTACGAGCAGTACTTC. As protein: CSVDSTSDRGTNYEQYF.